Only a few counts were recorded for the clone carrying this TCR beta chain. What it binds is not known. The CDR3 loop spans 14 amino acids. The V and J ends lost 5 bases and 6 bases respectively, with 16 bases between them. Germline CDR1 LNHDA, CDR2 SQIVND (reference sequence). Between about 19,000 and 1,100,000 sorted cells, with 10%, 30% or 50% RNA, yielded naive CD8 libraries. Naive CD8 T cell sorting was performed on the CD8+CD4-CCR7+CD45RA+ phenotype. This specimen belongs to a study of molecular identifiers for immune sequencing clone quantification. Study findings and constraints: Among effectors, clones above 20 RNA copies held over 97% of molecules; among naive cells, under 1%.

Previously described methods and listed TCR primers produced bulk TCR libraries. TCRdb re-called the PCR reads with MiXCR, one entry per CDR3 protein. The sample has 460,000 or so distinct CDR3 sequences, 20% to 25% seen once. Specimen: naive CD8+ T cells from blood, with Jurkat cell RNA spiked in. Indicated subset: FACS-sorted CD8+CD4-CCR7+CD45RA+ naive T cells. The receptor was isolated from a human donor in good health. Some libraries in this study had Jurkat cell RNA spiked in. The chain is built from TRBV19 and TRBJ1-1; D perhaps matches TRBD1 (5 bases). The CDR3 loop reads CASSWGGSFSEAFF. The CDR3, as DNA: TGTGCCAGTAGTTGGGGCGGGAGTTTCTCTGAAGCTTTCTTT.